This T cell receptor beta chain was recorded in a study of blood T cell repertoires in COVID-19. Participant age was roughly 18 to 100 years, and participants resided in roughly 24 US areas. Cohorts were determined from participant-reported clinical history. V was trimmed by 4 bases and J by 5 bases, leaving 11 bases between them. In germline, CDR1 is MRHNA, CDR2 SNTAGT. The CDR3 totals 13 residues. The table came from immunoSEQ multiplex PCR; TCRdb's copy has only in-frame clones and leaves some out. The sample records more than 200,000 clones, roughly 90% being singletons. The sequence was collected from a woman younger than 45 with acute COVID-19. Material for sequencing was PBMCs or T cells enriched from blood (not recorded which). The chain couples TRBV6-4 to TRBJ1-2; a weak D match, TRBD1 (5 bases). CDR3 region: CASSVDRGYGYTF. The CDR3 region has the DNA TGTGCCAGCAGTGTCGACAGAGGATATGGCTACACCTTC.